Listed here are 31 T cell receptor beta chains from one sample, sequenced in a study of shared clonotypes between healthy human individuals. The data were produced by immunoSEQ multiplex PCR, yet TCRdb's version contains in-frame clones alone and is incomplete. The table lists 2 million to 2.5 million clones, 85% to 95% of them singletons, with 0.39% in the top ten. The sample taken for sequencing was naive CD4+ T cells from PBMCs. Stated subset: CD45RA+ positively selected. These receptors were collected from a man aged 18 to 35 in good health. Some clones in this sample may be carry-over from other donors' samples.

V is TRBV9 and J is TRBJ2-7, with a weak D call TRBD2 (6 bases). V lost 4 bases, J lost 3 bases, and 17 bases lay in between. CDR3 length: 15 amino acids. Germline CDR1 is SGDLS and CDR2 is YYNGEE. The CDR3, as DNA: TGTGCCAGCAGCAAGACGGAGCGGGCGGGCTACGAGCAGTACTTC. It encodes CASSKTERAGYEQYF.

The chain combines TRBV11-3 with TRBJ2-2, with D possibly TRBD2 on 6 matching bases. Germline assignment: CDR1 SGHNT and CDR2 YENEEA. The CDR3 covers 15 residues. V lost 1 base, J lost 6 bases, and 12 bases lay in between. The CDR3 here is CASSLGPGRSGELFF. The CDR3 nucleotides read TGTGCCAGCAGCTTAGGACCCGGGAGATCCGGGGAGCTGTTTTTT.

This rearrangement joins TRBV18 to TRBJ1-1; D is uncertain. Per germline, CDR1 KGHSH and CDR2 LQKENI. The CDR3 length is 14 residues. Trimming removed 5 bases from V and 3 bases from J, with 13 bases in between. The CDR3 reads CASSGRPGDTEAFF. CDR3 sequence (DNA): TGTGCCAGCTCAGGCCGCCCCGGGGACACTGAAGCTTTCTTT.

The chain joins TRBV18 to TRBJ2-7, with 11 bases that match TRBD2. V was pared by 2 bases and J by 3 bases, with 6 bases of the junction left unmatched. This CDR3 is built from 16 residues. CDR1 and CDR2 from the germline V gene are KGHSH and LQKENI. CDR3 sequence (DNA): TGTGCCAGCTCACCAGGGCTAGCGGGAGGAAACTACGAGCAGTACTTC. It codes for CASSPGLAGGNYEQYF.

This clone was counted once. This specimen includes other DNA sequences encoding the same CDR3. The V call is TRBV2, the J call TRBJ2-6; either TRBD1 or TRBD2 may fit D (5 bases each). V was trimmed by 4 bases and J by 0 bases, leaving 10 bases between them. Germline CDR1 is SNHLY and CDR2 is FYNNEI. The length of the CDR3 is 16 residues. The CDR3 DNA reads TGTGCCAGCAGTGGGGGGAAGAGCTCTGGGGCCAACGTCCTGACTTTC. Amino acids: CASSGGKSSGANVLTF.

The rearrangement uses TRBV4-3 and TRBJ2-7; D not resolved. The germline V gene has CDR1 LGHNA and CDR2 YSLEER. The CDR3 length is 15 residues. Trimming took off 0 bases at V and 3 bases at J, with 12 bases between the two ends. The CDR3 region has the DNA TGCGCCAGCAGCCAAGATCCTGGGGTGATCTACGAGCAGTACTTC. Translated: CASSQDPGVIYEQYF.

The genes are TRBV27 and TRBJ2-7; D unresolved. The CDR3 extends over 13 amino acids. With 3 bases removed from V and 5 bases from J, the gap between germline ends came to 11 bases. Germline V gives CDR1 MNHEY, CDR2 SMNVEV (reference sequence). The CDR3 DNA reads TGTGCCAGCAGTTTGGCAGGTCGGGACGAGCAGTACTTC. Translation gives CASSLAGRDEQYF.

The chain carries TRBV11-2 and TRBJ1-1; TRBD1 matches at 8 bases. Germline lookup yields CDR1 SGHAT and CDR2 FQNNGV. Trimming at V came to 5 bases and at J to 0 bases, leaving 5 bases not matched to a gene. The CDR3 has 15 amino acids. CDR3 coding DNA: TGTGCCAGCAGCCCAGGACAGGGATTGAACACTGAAGCTTTCTTT. This gives the protein CASSPGQGLNTEAFF.

The chain links TRBV7-9 to TRBJ1-2; D unresolved. Germline CDR1 and CDR2: SEHNR and FQNEAQ (reference sequence). This CDR3 is 16 amino acids long. V was pared by 5 bases and J by 6 bases, with 22 bases between. The CDR3 protein is CASSPRADLTGDGYTF. The CDR3 DNA is TGTGCCAGCAGCCCACGGGCAGACTTAACGGGTGATGGCTACACCTTC.

This sequence joins TRBV9 and TRBJ2-1; D is undetermined. V was trimmed by 3 bases and J by 3 bases, leaving 4 bases between them. The V gene's germline CDR1 is SGDLS and CDR2 YYNGEE. This CDR3 is built from 12 residues. CDR3 region: CASSGIYNEQFF. In DNA form, the CDR3 reads TGTGCCAGCAGCGGGATCTACAATGAGCAGTTCTTC.

This rearrangement joins TRBV27 to TRBJ2-3, with TRBD1 identical over 10 bases. The trim removed 3 bases at V and 7 bases at J, leaving 7 bases unmatched. The V gene's germline CDR1 is MNHEY and CDR2 SMNVEV (reference sequence). The CDR3 covers 15 residues. The CDR3 spells CASSFWDRGFNTQYF. The CDR3 nucleotides read TGTGCCAGCAGTTTTTGGGACAGGGGTTTCAATACGCAGTATTTT.

The J gene is TRBJ2-7, the V gene TRBV29-1; possibly TRBD1 for D (6 bases). Trimming cost V 4 bases and J 5 bases, with 12 bases left between them. There are 12 residues in the CDR3. Germline loops: CDR1 SQVTM, CDR2 ANQGSEA. The CDR3: CSVGIQGHEQYF. DNA for the CDR3: TGCAGCGTTGGAATACAGGGCCACGAGCAGTACTTC.

The V and J genes are TRBV7-3 and TRBJ2-5; no definite D call. The germline gives CDR1 SGHTA, CDR2 FQGTGA. The CDR3 is 13 amino acids. The germline V and J ends were trimmed by 5 bases and 2 bases, with 9 bases remaining between them. This CDR3 is CASSQNGQETQYF. The CDR3 DNA reads TGTGCCAGCAGCCAGAACGGACAAGAGACCCAGTACTTC.

The V call is TRBV7-2, the J call TRBJ2-7; D may be TRBD2 (6 bases). Germline V gene sequence: CDR1 SGHTA, CDR2 FQGNSA. The ends were cut back, 4 bases at V and 3 bases at J, with 10 bases in the middle. This CDR3 comprises 13 residues. The CDR3 sequence: CASSSSGGYEQYF. The CDR3 DNA reads as TGTGCCAGCAGCTCATCCGGGGGCTACGAGCAGTACTTC.

This clone was observed once. The V and J genes are TRBV19 and TRBJ1-2; 7 nucleotides agree with TRBD1. The V and J ends lost 4 bases and 4 bases, in that order; junction bases with no gene match: 6. From germline, CDR1 is LNHDA and CDR2 SQIVND (reference sequence). This CDR3 has 14 residues. As DNA, the CDR3 is TGTGCCAGTAGTAAACGGGACAGAGGCTATGGCTACACCTTC. It encodes CASSKRDRGYGYTF.

The V gene is TRBV29-1, the J gene TRBJ2-7; D possibly matches TRBD1 or TRBD2 (5 bases each). Germline values: CDR1 SQVTM, CDR2 ANQGSEA. V dropped 4 bases and J dropped 3 bases, with 13 bases sitting between them. CDR3 size: 13 residues. DNA for the CDR3: TGCAGCGTTGGCCGAGGGGAACGCTACGAGCAGTACTTC. It translates to CSVGRGERYEQYF.

This chain connects TRBV6-4 to TRBJ1-2; D possibly corresponds to TRBD1 (5 bases). The germline gives CDR1 MRHNA, CDR2 SNTAGT. The CDR3 has 16 residues. The germline V and J ends were trimmed by 4 bases and 8 bases, with 23 bases remaining between them. The DNA for the CDR3 is TGTGCCAGCAGTGCCGGGGGTTCGATGGCAGATCGGGGCTACACCTTC. Translated: CASSAGGSMADRGYTF.

CDR3 loop: CASSGTFHTTDYEQYF. CDR3 DNA: TGTGCCAGCAGCGGGACCTTTCACACCACCGATTACGAGCAGTACTTC. The rearrangement uses TRBV9 and TRBJ2-7; no clear D. The germline CDR1 and CDR2 sequences are SGDLS and YYNGEE. The ends were cut back, 3 bases at V and 4 bases at J, with 20 bases in the middle. This CDR3 is built from 16 residues. Full variable domain (rest looked up from reference TRBV9 and TRBJ2-7): DSGVTQTPKHLITATGQRVTLRCSPRSGDLSVYWYQQSLDQGLQFLIQYYNGEERAKGNILERFSAQQFPDLHSELNLSSLELGDSALYFCASSGTFHTTDYEQYFGPGTRLTVT.

This clone occurred a few times. The chain has TRBV7-9 and TRBJ1-5, with a tentative D call TRBD1 (6 bases). The germline CDR1 and CDR2 sequences are SEHNR and FQNEAQ (reference sequence). This CDR3 has 13 amino acids. The ends were cut back, 8 bases at V and 7 bases at J, with 15 bases in the middle. CDR3 DNA sequence: TGTGCCAGCCCAGCAGGGGCGGGACAGCCCCAGCATTTT. This codes for CASPAGAGQPQHF.

This chain links TRBV6-6 with TRBJ2-7; TRBD1 matches at 7 bases. J gave up 6 bases and V 2 bases, and 10 bases lay outside the gene matches. The germline gives CDR1 MNHNY, CDR2 SVGAGI (reference sequence). The CDR3 covers 15 residues. This CDR3 is CASSYRRQGGSEQYF. Written as DNA, the CDR3 is TGTGCCAGCAGTTACAGGCGACAGGGCGGAAGCGAGCAGTACTTC.

V is TRBV10-3 and J is TRBJ2-3; D call uncertain. Germline V gene data show CDR1 as ENHRY and CDR2 as SYGVKD. This CDR3 region has 14 residues. Trimming pared 2 bases from V and 6 bases from J, leaving 12 bases between. Written as DNA, the CDR3 is TGTGCCATCAGTGAGAGGCCACCTCCGGATACGCAGTATTTT. Protein: CAISERPPPDTQYF.

This rearrangement joins TRBV7-3 to TRBJ1-1, with TRBD1 as a possible D gene (5 bases). The germline V gene encodes CDR1 SGHTA and CDR2 FQGTGA. Trimming cost V 5 bases and J 11 bases, with 18 bases left between them. The CDR3 spans 13 residues. The CDR3 DNA sequence: TGTGCCAGCAGCCCTCCGGGACCTACGGTGGCTTTCTTT. Protein sequence: CASSPPGPTVAFF.

CDR3 amino acids: CASSQFHPAYNEQFF. The CDR3 DNA reads as TGTGCCAGCAGCCAATTTCACCCGGCCTACAATGAGCAGTTCTTC. This chain links TRBV4-2 with TRBJ2-1; D gene ambiguous. The V and J ends lost 2 bases and 2 bases respectively, with 10 bases between them. The CDR3 is 15 residues long. The germline gives CDR1 LGHNA, CDR2 YNFKEQ.

CDR3 in amino acids: CASSGIQGVGLIYGYTF. Here the CDR3 DNA reads TGTGCCAGCAGTGGCATACAGGGCGTGGGCCTGATTTATGGCTACACCTTC. The chain has TRBV6-1 and TRBJ1-2; tentatively, D is TRBD1 (6 bases). Germline values: CDR1 MNHNS, CDR2 SASEGT. With 4 bases removed from V and 5 bases from J, the gap between germline ends came to 23 bases. The CDR3 consists of 17 residues.

The rearrangement joins TRBV6-5 to TRBJ1-2; 9 bases map to TRBD1. Germline V lookup: CDR1 MNHEY, CDR2 SVGAGI. The CDR3 is 15 amino acids. V shed 2 bases and J 5 bases; nucleotides not matched to a gene: 6. This CDR3 reads CASSYVGGTGYGYTF. The CDR3 coding sequence is TGTGCCAGCAGTTACGTGGGCGGGACAGGGTATGGCTACACCTTC.

The CDR3 bases are TGTGCCAGTAGTACCGGGACTAGCGGGAGGCTACCTCCCCGTACGGAGCAGTACTTC. Translation: CASSTGTSGRLPPRTEQYF. This sequence joins TRBV19 and TRBJ2-7; 15 bases line up with TRBD2. This CDR3 comprises 19 residues. V lost 4 bases to trimming and J lost 7 bases; unmatched junction nucleotides: 17. The germline V gene has CDR1 LNHDA and CDR2 SQIVND (reference sequence). The variable domain in full, with the rest retrieved from reference TRBV19 and TRBJ2-7, is DGGITQSPKYLFRKEGQNVTLSCEQNLNHDAMYWYRQDPGQGLRLIYYSQIVNDFQKGDIAEGYSVSREKKESFPLTVTSAQKNPTAFYLCASSTGTSGRLPPRTEQYFGPGTRLTVT.

This chain uses TRBV11-3 with TRBJ2-3; D is unresolved. V was pared by 1 base and J by 2 bases, with 10 bases between. The CDR3 is 15 amino acids. CDR1 and CDR2 from the germline V gene are SGHNT and YENEEA. CDR3 DNA: TGTGCCAGCAGCTTAGCTACTGTCTACACAGATACGCAGTATTTT. The encoded protein is CASSLATVYTDTQYF.

The count of this clone is one. The rearrangement uses TRBV27 and TRBJ2-1, with 12 positions matching TRBD1. Germline trimming cut 5 bases from V and 10 bases from J; bases unmatched to any gene: 9. Germline CDR1 and CDR2: MNHEY and SMNVEV (reference sequence). The CDR3 loop spans 15 amino acids. Here the CDR3 DNA reads TGTGCCAGCAGTATTACGGGACAGGGGGCCGAGGAGCAGTTCTTC. Translating it yields CASSITGQGAEEQFF.

This chain uses TRBV5-1 with TRBJ2-5, with D possibly being TRBD2 (5 bases). CDR1 is SGHRS and CDR2 is YFSETQ in the germline V gene. This CDR3 is built from 15 residues. V shed 4 bases and J shed 5 bases, with 18 bases lying between them. The CDR3 spells CASSPALRGPETQYF. The CDR3 DNA reads TGCGCCAGCAGCCCCGCTCTGCGCGGGCCCGAGACCCAGTACTTC. The full variable domain, with the rest looked up from reference TRBV5-1 and TRBJ2-5, is KAGVTQTPRYLIKTRGQQVTLSCSPISGHRSVSWYQQTPGQGLQFLFEYFSETQRNKGNFPGRFSGRQFSNSRSEMNVSTLELGDSALYLCASSPALRGPETQYFGPGTRLLVL.

CDR3 DNA: TGTGCCAGCAGCTTGGTCAGAACCACCCAAGAGACCCAGTACTTC. Protein: CASSLVRTTQETQYF. This chain uses TRBV5-6 with TRBJ2-5; D not certain. Looked up from germline, CDR1 is SGHDT and CDR2 is YYEEEE. The length of the CDR3 is 15 residues. The V end was cut by 0 bases, the J end by 1 base, with 10 bases between. The full variable domain, its missing parts supplied by reference TRBV5-6 and TRBJ2-5, is DAGVTQSPTHLIKTRGQQVTLRCSPKSGHDTVSWYQQALGQGPQFIFQYYEEEERQRGNFPDRFSGHQFPNYSSELNVNALLLGDSALYLCASSLVRTTQETQYFGPGTRLLVL.

This sequence joins TRBV4-3 and TRBJ1-2; 8 nucleotides match TRBD1. V trimming: 3 bases; J trimming: 7 bases; junction bases outside the gene matches: 10. Germline V gene sequence: CDR1 LGHNA, CDR2 YSLEER. The CDR3 runs 15 residues. The CDR3 here is CASSHLQDRAGGYTF. In DNA form, the CDR3 reads TGCGCCAGCAGCCACCTGCAGGACAGGGCAGGTGGCTACACCTTC.